This T cell receptor (beta chain) was sequenced for a study of blood T cell repertoires in COVID-19 (dated by TCRdb to 2020 to 2022). For the wider study: Samples covering the acute and convalescent phases of COVID-19 were provided by collaborators in the United States, Italy and Spain. The material from the prospective study consisted of cDNA or gDNA derived from T cells, B-cell-depleted T cells, or PBMCs. Deeply sampled blood TCRbeta repertoires from subjects exposed to, actively infected with, or recovered from COVID-19 were included in the dataset. A freely available public database, intended as a resource for researchers studying the immune response to SARS-CoV-2, is where the repertoires were released. Samples were obtained from the ongoing ImmuneRACE study (first 160 participants) and from 1,254 subjects provided by 6 global collaborators. Sample metadata almost always included a de-identified subject ID, COVID-19 status, age in years and sex. HLA class I and class II types, where available, came from metadata supplied by the sample provider rather than from assay-based typing.

The investigation overall reported the following: The amount of clinical and demographic metadata varied by source and participant and was provided uncurated.

Participants in the prospective study were enrolled through a virtual design, were aged about 18 to 90 years, and lived in about 25 United States geographic areas. To assign participants to cohorts, the prospective study relied on clinical history that participants themselves reported in a screening survey and a study questionnaire. Recovered participants in ImmuneRACE Cohort 3 were defined as having two consecutive negative NP/OP PCR tests, clearance from a healthcare professional, or resolution of symptoms. In the prospective study, mobile phlebotomists collected whole blood, serum and a nasopharyngeal or oropharyngeal swab from each participant. Additional blood draws and questionnaires over an approximately 2-month period could optionally be provided by prospective study participants. Before DNA extraction, blood samples from the prospective study were shipped at room temperature or frozen.

CDR1 and CDR2 are drawn from the germline V gene (reference sequence): LNHNV, YYDKDF. At the junction V is shortened by 5 bases and J by 0 bases, with 10 bases in between. From the cysteine through the phenylalanine, the CDR3 covers 14 amino acids. This entry keeps only the CDR3 DNA: 42 bases, framed from base 1. TCRbeta CDR3 regions were amplified from genomic DNA by means of the immunoSEQ Assay, a bias-controlled multiplex PCR. Under the source paper's analysis protocol: Nucleated cell counts per sample were estimated from amplification of reference gene primers within the assay. To quantify the absolute abundance of each unique TCRbeta CDR3 rearrangement, sequence reads were collapsed and filtered. For each sample, productive Simpson clonality was calculated by taking the square root of Simpson's diversity index across productive rearrangements. TCRdb obtained this table from immuneACCESS and retained in-frame rearrangements with V and J assigned. These tables miss some clones; where compared with another copy, unresolved V genes account for less than half of the shortfall, and the remainder is unexplained. V and J calls and clone size are as listed in that table; D and trimming were resolved from the DNA. The sample includes about 320,000 clones, with 80% to 90% observed a single time. The ten largest clones capture around 4.6% of the sample.

About this clone itself: The specificity of this receptor is unknown. No qualities accompany the bases; no much larger clone lies one base away.

The sequence links TRBV15 to TRBJ2-5; 6 matching bases give a weak D call of TRBD2. The receptor was isolated from a man aged 30-40 years who had recovered from COVID-19. The sample was PBMCs or T cells enriched from blood (not recorded which). The CDR3 protein sequence reads: CATSDAGYQETQYF. The bases are TGTGCCACCAGCGACGCGGGGTACCAAGAGACCCAGTACTTC.